Below, 23 T cell receptor beta chains from the same sample are listed, as sequenced in a study of regulatory T cells in long-lasting Graves disease. Combining iRepertoire HTBI primers with Arm-PCR of CDR3 regions, the authors built TCR beta libraries. TCRdb redid the calling of the multiplex PCR reads with MiXCR, one entry per CDR3 protein. The sample contains about 290,000 distinct CDR3 sequences, around 20% of which appear only once. The sample's time point: persistent/refractory GD, antithyroid drugs over 5 years with positive TRAb. PBMC-extracted RNA yielded the TCR library. The material sequenced was peripheral blood mononuclear cells (PBMCs), taken when the disease was refractory, from a patient treated with antithyroid drugs. The receptors were sampled from a female donor with Graves disease.

V gene TRBV6-5 combines with J gene TRBJ2-5; D possibly uses TRBD1 or TRBD2 (6 bases each). Germline CDR1 reads MNHEY; CDR2 reads SVGAGI. This CDR3 has 15 amino acids. V lost 0 bases, J lost 5 bases, and 13 bases lay in between. The CDR3 DNA sequence: TGTGCCAGCAGTTACTCGCCTAGGGGGGAGGAGACCCAGTACTTC. It is translated as CASSYSPRGEETQYF.

This clonotype was seen a handful of times. The chain carries TRBV5-5 and TRBJ1-3, with D uncertain. Trimming shortened V by 4 bases and J by 2 bases, and 4 bases separated the two germline ends. This CDR3 comprises 12 residues. The germline CDR1 and CDR2 sequences are SGHKS and YYEKEE (reference sequence). CDR3 loop: CASSETGNTIYF. In DNA form, the CDR3 reads TGTGCCAGCAGCGAAACTGGAAACACCATATATTTT.

The chain couples TRBV29-1 to TRBJ2-7; a weak D match, TRBD1 (5 bases). The CDR3 has 13 amino acids. Germline V CDR1 and CDR2: SQVTM, ANQGSEA. With 3 bases removed from V and 2 bases from J, the gap between germline ends came to 11 bases. The CDR3 region is CSVEIDRPYEQYF. The CDR3, as DNA: TGCAGCGTTGAGATAGACAGACCCTACGAGCAGTACTTC.

In this sample, this clonotype turned up a few times. This chain joins TRBV27 and TRBJ2-7; TRBD1 matches at 11 bases. This CDR3 has 15 residues. CDR1 is MNHEY, CDR2 SMNVEV, per germline (reference sequence). V lost 3 bases to trimming and J lost 2 bases; unmatched junction nucleotides: 3. The DNA of the CDR3 is TGTGCCAGCAGTTTTTCGGGACAGGGGGCCTACGAGCAGTACTTC. It specifies CASSFSGQGAYEQYF.

There are a few counts of this clonotype. This sequence joins TRBV3-1 and TRBJ2-2, with D possibly being TRBD1 (6 bases). V was cut by 4 bases and J by 0 bases, with 24 bases left in between. This CDR3 has 20 residues. Germline lookup yields CDR1 LGHDT and CDR2 YNNKEL (reference sequence). The chain's CDR3 is CASSPPTGRTLETNTGELFF. Written as DNA, the CDR3 is TGTGCCAGCAGCCCACCGACAGGACGCACTCTAGAAACGAACACCGGGGAGCTGTTTTTT.

This clonotype was recorded at least ten times. The chain combines TRBV12-3 or TRBV12-4 with TRBJ1-1; D gene ambiguous. V was clipped by 6 bases and J by 1 base, with 6 bases between them. The CDR3 length is 12 residues. The CDR3 region is CASSWGNTEAFF. The CDR3 DNA reads TGTGCCAGCAGCTGGGGGAACACTGAAGCTTTCTTT.

This clonotype was observed at least ten times. The rearrangement links TRBV2 to TRBJ1-4; D is unresolved. This CDR3 comprises 14 residues. Per the germline V gene, CDR1 is SNHLY and CDR2 is FYNNEI. Trimming cost V 7 bases and J 8 bases, with 17 bases left between them. The CDR3 coding sequence is TGTGCCAGCAAGGGAACGGGTTTGCGGGAAAAACTGTTTTTT. This encodes CASKGTGLREKLFF.

The chain recombines TRBV19 with TRBJ1-1, with D hard to call. This CDR3 is 11 amino acids long. Trimming left V 1 base short and J 6 bases short, with 3 bases between. Germline-derived CDR1 and CDR2 are LNHDA and SQIVND (reference sequence). CDR3 DNA: TGTGCCAGTAGTATAGGCCCTGAAGCTTTCTTT. Amino acid sequence: CASSIGPEAFF.

Only a few counts were recorded for this clonotype. A read error may be the cause here, since a much bigger clone is one base away. The chain couples TRBV28 to TRBJ1-4, with 10 bases aligning to TRBD1. The CDR3 is 16 amino acids. Per the germline V gene, CDR1 is MDHEN and CDR2 is SYDVKM. CDR3: CASASPRQGAREKLVF. The DNA for the CDR3 is TGTGCCAGCGCATCACCCCGACAGGGGGCAAGAGAAAAACTGGTTTTT.

This clonotype was counted at least ten times. This chain uses TRBV15 with TRBJ1-4; D gene ambiguous. Trimming took 2 bases from V and 8 from J, leaving 15 bases between them. Germline assignment: CDR1 LNHNV and CDR2 YYDKDF (reference sequence). The CDR3 loop spans 15 amino acids. CDR3 in amino acids: CATSRRSGSSEKLFF. Here the CDR3 DNA reads TGTGCCACCAGCAGACGTTCCGGGTCTTCGGAAAAACTGTTTTTT. Full variable domain (remainder filled in from reference TRBV15 and TRBJ1-4): DAMVIQNPRYQVTQFGKPVTLSCSQTLNHNVMYWYQQKSSQAPKLLFHYYDKDFNNEADTPDNFQSRRPNTSFCFLDIRSPGLGDTAMYLCATSRRSGSSEKLFFGSGTQLSVL.

This clonotype was detected only once. The CDR3 region has the DNA TGTGCCAGCAGCGATCGGGGAACAGATACGCAGTATTTT. Its protein is CASSDRGTDTQYF. The V and J genes are TRBV12-3 or TRBV12-4 and TRBJ2-3, with a weak D call TRBD2 (5 bases). CDR3 length equals 13 residues. V lost 6 bases and J lost 3, with 10 bases in between.

This clonotype was observed many times. The J gene is TRBJ1-2, the V gene TRBV20-1; 7 bases agree with TRBD1. Per germline, CDR1 DFQATT and CDR2 SNEGSKA (reference sequence). This CDR3 has 12 amino acids. The CDR3 reads CTGGGTVYGYTF. CDR3 nucleotide sequence: TGCACTGGGGGCGGGACAGTCTATGGCTACACCTTC.

This clonotype was seen at least ten times. The chain joins TRBV2 to TRBJ2-1; a possible D gene is TRBD2 (7 bases). This CDR3 has 15 residues. The germline V and J ends were trimmed by 7 bases and 8 bases, with 21 bases remaining between them. Per the germline V gene, CDR1 is SNHLY and CDR2 is FYNNEI. The CDR3 nucleotides are TGTGCCAGCACCCGGAGGGGGGAGGGCCTCGATGAGCAGTTCTTC. Protein sequence: CASTRRGEGLDEQFF.

The rearrangement joins TRBV20-1 to TRBJ1-2; D is unresolved. The CDR3 loop spans 12 amino acids. Trimming stripped 3 bases from V and 7 bases from J, with 12 bases between. The germline V gene encodes CDR1 DFQATT and CDR2 SNEGSKA (reference sequence). CDR3 nucleotide sequence: TGCAGTGCTAGTCCGGGAGACTGTGGCTACACCTTC. It specifies CSASPGDCGYTF.

This clonotype was seen many times. The chain couples TRBV28 to TRBJ1-5; D gene ambiguous. V was cut by 8 bases and J by 4 bases, with 12 bases left in between. CDR3 length: 13 amino acids. The germline V gene encodes CDR1 MDHEN and CDR2 SYDVKM. CDR3 sequence: CASRRPANQPQHF. The CDR3 region has the DNA TGTGCCAGCCGCCGACCCGCGAATCAGCCCCAGCATTTT. Variable domain in full (rest from reference TRBV28 and TRBJ1-5): DVKVTQSSRYLVKRTGEKVFLECVQDMDHENMFWYRQDPGLGLRLIYFSYDVKMKEKGDIPEGYSVSREKKERFSLILESASTNQTSMYLCASRRPANQPQHFGDGTRLSIL.

The gene calls are TRBV12-3 or TRBV12-4 and TRBJ2-1, with TRBD2 matching over 9 bases. The CDR3 contains 15 residues. V lost 6 bases and J lost 4; bases outside the gene matches: 7. As DNA, the CDR3 is TGTGCCAGCAGCTCACCGACTAGCGGTTACAATGAGCAGTTCTTC. This codes for CASSSPTSGYNEQFF.

This clonotype showed up just a few times. This chain uses TRBV7-9 with TRBJ2-3; weak D call: TRBD1 (6 bases). V was cut by 5 bases and J by 6 bases, with 24 bases left in between. Germline assignment: CDR1 SEHNR and CDR2 FQNEAQ (reference sequence). The CDR3 contains 17 residues. CDR3 amino acids: CASSPSGTSIKGDTQYF. CDR3 coding DNA: TGTGCCAGCAGCCCTTCTGGGACATCGATAAAGGGGGATACGCAGTATTTT.

On this clonotype itself: A much more abundant neighbour one base away suggests this may be a read error. The chain uses TRBV12-3 or TRBV12-4 and TRBJ2-5, with D perhaps TRBD1 (6 bases). This CDR3 is built from 15 residues. The CDR3 region is CASSLVPGVQGTQYF. CDR3 sequence (DNA): TGTGCCAGCAGTTTAGTACCAGGGGTGCAAGGGACCCAGTACTTC.

This clonotype was detected only a few times. The chain combines TRBV29-1 with TRBJ2-5; 8 bases are a match to TRBD2. Unmatched junction bases numbered 14, after V lost 4 bases and J lost 4 bases. The CDR3 covers 16 residues. From germline, CDR1 is SQVTM and CDR2 ANQGSEA. Here the CDR3 reads CSVVWWTGGRRETQYF. The DNA for the CDR3 is TGCAGCGTTGTTTGGTGGACGGGAGGGCGGAGAGAGACCCAGTACTTC.

V usage is TRBV29-1 and J usage is TRBJ1-2; D ambiguous. CDR3 length equals 13 residues. Between the trimmed V and J ends, which lost 4 bases and 4 bases, there was a span of 13 bases. Looked up from germline, CDR1 is SQVTM and CDR2 is ANQGSEA. Here the CDR3 reads CSVAQVGIYGYTF. The CDR3 DNA reads as TGCAGCGTTGCTCAAGTAGGGATCTATGGCTACACCTTC. The full variable domain, in which reference TRBV29-1 and TRBJ1-2 provide the parts outside the CDR3, is SAVISQKPSRDICQRGTSLTIQCQVDSQVTMMFWYRQQPGQSLTLIATANQGSEATYESGFVIDKFPISRPNLTFSTLTVSNMSPEDSSIYLCSVAQVGIYGYTFGSGTRLTVV.

This clonotype was seen just once. The chain has TRBV6-5 and TRBJ2-2; TRBD1 matches at 8 bases. CDR1 and CDR2 from the germline V gene are MNHEY and SVGAGI. V shed 2 bases, J shed 6 bases, and the junction held 8 bases outside the gene matches. This CDR3 has 16 residues. The CDR3 bases are TGTGCCAGCAGTTACCGTGGGACAGGACTCGCCGGGGAGCTGTTTTTT. This translates into CASSYRGTGLAGELFF.

This clonotype was seen at least ten times. The chain couples TRBV2 to TRBJ2-1, with a weak D call TRBD2 (5 bases). The germline gives CDR1 SNHLY, CDR2 FYNNEI. The CDR3 loop spans 12 amino acids. Trimming shortened V by 8 bases and J by 7 bases, and 12 bases separated the two germline ends. CDR3 bases: TGTGCCAGCGGAGAGGGTGTGAATGAGCAGTTCTTC. Translated, it gives CASGEGVNEQFF.

Remarks on this clonotype: A much larger clone is a single base away; this may be a read error. This rearrangement joins TRBV6-2 or TRBV6-3 to TRBJ1-5; 11 bases map to TRBD1. This CDR3 is built from 16 residues. CDR1 MNHEY and CDR2 SVGEGT come from the germline V gene. This CDR3 is CAGSPSGTGGFQPQHF. CDR3 nucleotide sequence: TGTGCCGGCAGCCCTTCCGGGACAGGGGGTTTTCAGCCCCAGCATTTT.